The 14 T cell receptor beta chains below were found in one sample sequenced in a study of blood T cells in healthy people across ages. A second PCR, run for roughly 7 to 11 cycles, used a sample-barcoded 5' primer plus a J-beta primer mix. A single record per CDR3 protein comes from TCRdb applying MiXCR to the 5' RACE reads. The table shows about 1.4 million distinct CDR3 sequences, with approximately 59% occurring only once. Material: blood. All receptors come from a man between 18 and 35 years old in good health.

The chain has TRBV12-3 or TRBV12-4 and TRBJ2-4, with 9 positions matching TRBD1. The CDR3 length is 12 residues. V dropped 7 bases and J dropped 7; count of bases not matched to a gene: 2. CDR3 sequence (DNA): TGTGCCAGCATGGGGACAGGGAACATTCAGTACTTC. It yields the protein CASMGTGNIQYF.

The CDR3 protein is CASSIIPGQGKHGYTF. The DNA of the CDR3 is TGTGCCAGCAGCATAATTCCGGGACAGGGGAAACATGGCTACACCTTC. The chain has TRBV7-9 and TRBJ1-2; 10 nucleotides agree with TRBD1. Germline V CDR1 and CDR2: SEHNR, FQNEAQ (reference sequence). There are 16 residues in the CDR3. Trimming at V came to 5 bases and at J to 6 bases, leaving 12 bases not matched to a gene.

This clonotype was detected a few times. Here the CDR3 reads CASSYSAGGGDTQYF. In DNA, the CDR3 is TGTGCCAGCAGTTACTCAGCGGGGGGTGGAGATACGCAGTATTTT. The chain combines TRBV6-5 with TRBJ2-3, with TRBD2 matching over 9 bases. Unmatched junction bases numbered 3, after V lost 0 bases and J lost 5 bases. Germline loops: CDR1 MNHEY, CDR2 SVGAGI. This CDR3 region has 15 residues.

The J gene is TRBJ2-7, the V gene TRBV29-1; D is possibly TRBD1 (6 bases). Germline CDR1 SQVTM, CDR2 ANQGSEA. This CDR3 region has 14 residues. With 7 bases removed from V and 2 bases from J, the gap between germline ends came to 18 bases. CDR3 region: CSATTTGAAYEQYF. CDR3 DNA sequence: TGCAGCGCCACTACGACAGGTGCAGCCTACGAGCAGTACTTC.

The V gene is TRBV7-9, the J gene TRBJ2-1, with 8 bases aligning to TRBD2. V lost 1 base and J lost 9; bases outside the gene matches: 11. Germline CDR1 and CDR2: SEHNR and FQNEAQ (reference sequence). The CDR3 is made up of 16 amino acids. The chain's CDR3 is CASSLVLFKRESEQFF. The CDR3 DNA is TGTGCCAGCAGCTTAGTTCTGTTTAAGCGGGAGAGTGAGCAGTTCTTC.

V is TRBV24-1 and J is TRBJ2-1, with unresolved D. Trimming cost V 3 bases and J 4 bases, with 3 bases left between them. The V gene's germline CDR1 is KGHDR and CDR2 SFDVKD. The CDR3 consists of 12 residues. In DNA form, the CDR3 reads TGTGCCACCAGTGATAATTACAATGAGCAGTTCTTC. Translated: CATSDNYNEQFF.

This clonotype was observed a handful of times. The V and J genes are TRBV20-1 and TRBJ2-1; no definite D call. This CDR3 region has 11 residues. Trimming shortened V by 5 bases and J by 8 bases, and 10 bases separated the two germline ends. Germline V gives CDR1 DFQATT, CDR2 SNEGSKA (reference sequence). CDR3 in amino acids: CSALNVHEQFF. The DNA for the CDR3 is TGCAGTGCTCTAAATGTGCATGAGCAGTTCTTC.

V gene TRBV6-5 combines with J gene TRBJ2-7; 13 bases agree with TRBD2. The CDR3 length is 18 residues. CDR1 MNHEY and CDR2 SVGAGI come from the germline V gene. With 0 bases clipped from V and 7 bases from J, the junction kept 12 bases outside the gene matches. This chain's CDR3 is CASSYSRPLAGGYHEQYF. For the CDR3, the DNA is TGTGCCAGCAGTTACTCGAGGCCACTAGCGGGAGGGTACCATGAGCAGTACTTC.

This clonotype was recorded once. The chain combines TRBV20-1 with TRBJ2-1, with 13 nucleotides matching TRBD2. Losses at the gene ends were 2 bases for V and 14 bases for J; bases not matched to a gene: 9. Germline V CDR1 and CDR2: DFQATT, SNEGSKA (reference sequence). The CDR3 extends over 14 amino acids. Here the CDR3 DNA reads TGCAGTGCTAGACCCGGACTAGCGGGAGCCCCAAAGTTCTTC. Translated: CSARPGLAGAPKFF.

Concerning this clonotype itself: The junction shows a germline mismatch at one end, possibly a read error. V is TRBV27 and J is TRBJ2-1, with TRBD2 matching over 8 bases. The CDR3 has 16 residues. CDR1 MNHEY and CDR2 SMNVEV come from the germline V gene (reference sequence). CDR3 in DNA: TGTGCCAGCAGTCACATTAGCGGGACGTCCTGCAATGAGCAGTTCTTC. This translates into CASSHISGTSCNEQFF.

V usage is TRBV20-1 and J usage is TRBJ1-2; D is ambiguous. CDR3 size: 15 residues. V dropped 5 bases and J dropped 4 bases, with 20 bases sitting between them. Looked up from germline, CDR1 is DFQATT and CDR2 is SNEGSKA (reference sequence). Here the CDR3 DNA reads TGCAGTGCTTGGGAATCGGACGGACCTTCCTATGGCTACACCTTC. It codes for CSAWESDGPSYGYTF.

The table lists this clonotype with a few counts. The junction shows a germline mismatch at one end, possibly a read error. The V and J genes are TRBV27 and TRBJ2-5; D possibly matches TRBD1 or TRBD2 (6 bases each). The DNA matches TRBJ2-7 better at its end, which makes the J call doubtful. The CDR3 consists of 15 residues. Germline V gene sequence: CDR1 MNHEY, CDR2 SMNVEV (reference sequence). CDR3 coding DNA: TGTGCTAGCAGTCCCCAAAACAGGGAGGCGGTCGAGCAGTACTTC. Translation: CASSPQNREAVEQYF.

The rearrangement uses TRBV7-2 and TRBJ1-5, with D possibly TRBD1 on 6 matching bases. The CDR3 sequence is 15 residues long. The V gene's germline CDR1 is SGHTA and CDR2 FQGNSA. With 4 bases removed from V and 3 bases from J, the gap between germline ends came to 13 bases. The CDR3 DNA reads TGTGCCAGCAGCTCCACGACAGGTCCCAATCAGCCCCAGCATTTT. Translation: CASSSTTGPNQPQHF.

V usage is TRBV7-2 and J usage is TRBJ2-5; no reliable D call. The CDR3 runs to 17 residues. Deletions cut 2 bases from V and 2 bases from J, with 18 bases between. CDR1 and CDR2 (germline): SGHTA, FQGNSA. In DNA, the CDR3 is TGTGCCAGCAGCTTACAAAGGGATACCACTTATCAAGAGACCCAGTACTTC. Protein product: CASSLQRDTTYQETQYF.